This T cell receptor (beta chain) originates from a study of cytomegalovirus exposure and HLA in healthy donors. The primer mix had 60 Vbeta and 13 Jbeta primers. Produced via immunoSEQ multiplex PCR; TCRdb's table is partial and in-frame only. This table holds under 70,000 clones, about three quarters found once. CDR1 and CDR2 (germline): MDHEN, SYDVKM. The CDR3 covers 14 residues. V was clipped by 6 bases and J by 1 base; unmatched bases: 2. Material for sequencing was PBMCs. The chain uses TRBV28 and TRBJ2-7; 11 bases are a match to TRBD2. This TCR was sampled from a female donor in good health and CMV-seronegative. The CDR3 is CASRRTSGSYEQYF. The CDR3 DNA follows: TGTGCCAGCAGACGGACTAGCGGGTCCTACGAGCAGTACTTC.